This T cell receptor beta chain was profiled in a study of tumor-infiltrating lymphocytes in localized non-small cell lung cancer. About the study: From each patient, both tumor and uninvolved lung, non-adjacent to tumor, were sampled.

By sample fraction, this clone is medium-sized. No antigen is known for it. Findings of the study overall: IM1 and IM2 tumors showed no difference in T-cell fraction. Different pieces of the same tissue went to different assays, confounding technical variation with intratumor heterogeneity. TCR sequencing covered a subset of patients with enough tissue.

Clones were read by immunoSEQ multiplex PCR, and TCRdb kept only the in-frame ones, dropping some. The repertoire holds about 9,000 clones, with 55% to 75% as singletons. The CDR3 length is 13 residues. CDR1 and CDR2 from the germline V gene are SNHLY and FYNNEI. Trimming removed 1 base from V and 3 bases from J, with 7 bases in between. The TCR comes from a human donor with non-small cell lung cancer. Sequencing was done on a sample of uninvolved lung tissue not adjacent to the tumor. The V gene is TRBV2, the J gene TRBJ2-7; no firm D call. The CDR3 DNA sequence: TGTGCCAGCAGTGAAGGGCAGTACTACGAGCAGTACTTC. Protein sequence: CASSEGQYYEQYF. Variable domain in full (rest from reference TRBV2 and TRBJ2-7): EPEVTQTPSHQVTQMGQEVILRCVPISNHLYFYWYRQILGQKVEFLVSFYNNEISEKSEIFDDQFSVERPDGSNFTLKIRSTKLEDSAMYFCASSEGQYYEQYFGPGTRLTVT.